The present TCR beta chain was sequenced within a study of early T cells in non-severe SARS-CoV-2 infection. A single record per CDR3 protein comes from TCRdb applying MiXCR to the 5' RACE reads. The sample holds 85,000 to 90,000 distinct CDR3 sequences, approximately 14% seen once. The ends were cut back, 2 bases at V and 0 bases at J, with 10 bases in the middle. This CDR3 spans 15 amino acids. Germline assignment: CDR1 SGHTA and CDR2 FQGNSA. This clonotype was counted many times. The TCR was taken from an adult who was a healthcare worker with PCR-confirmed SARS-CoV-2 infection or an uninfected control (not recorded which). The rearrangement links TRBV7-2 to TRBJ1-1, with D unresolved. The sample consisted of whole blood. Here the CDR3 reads CASSLLTGMNTEAFF. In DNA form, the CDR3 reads TGTGCCAGCAGCTTACTGACGGGAATGAACACTGAAGCTTTCTTT.